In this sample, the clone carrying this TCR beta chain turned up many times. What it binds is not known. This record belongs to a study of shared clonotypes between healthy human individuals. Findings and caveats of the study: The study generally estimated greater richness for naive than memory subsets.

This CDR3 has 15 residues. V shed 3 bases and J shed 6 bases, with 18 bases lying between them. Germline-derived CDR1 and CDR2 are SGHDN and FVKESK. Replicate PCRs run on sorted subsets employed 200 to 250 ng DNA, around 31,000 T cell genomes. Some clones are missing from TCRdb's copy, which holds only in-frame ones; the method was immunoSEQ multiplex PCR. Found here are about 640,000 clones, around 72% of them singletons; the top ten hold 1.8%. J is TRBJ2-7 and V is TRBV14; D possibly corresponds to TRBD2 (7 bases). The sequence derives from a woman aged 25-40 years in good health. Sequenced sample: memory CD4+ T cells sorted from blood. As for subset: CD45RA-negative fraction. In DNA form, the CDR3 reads TGTGCCAGCAGCCAGGATAGAGCGGGACATGGCGAGCAGTACTTC. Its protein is CASSQDRAGHGEQYF.